The 28 T cell receptor beta chains below all came from one sample that was sequenced in a study of tumor-infiltrating lymphocytes in primary liver carcinoma. The authors took blood RNA from unsorted whole blood and also extracted germline DNA. The investigators made TCR beta cDNA from roughly 460 ng total RNA, using a constant-region primer. Slightly modified ARM-PCR, run as three nested multiplex PCR rounds, produced the TCR beta libraries. A C-beta reverse primer was combined with TRBV1-TRBV30 forward primers in the first two PCR rounds, and each round had 10 cycles. TCRdb reprocessed the multiplex PCR reads with MiXCR, giving one entry per CDR3 protein. In the table there are about 330,000 distinct CDR3 sequences, approximately 65% of which are singletons. Material: peripheral blood. These receptors originate from a man aged 40-50 years with primary liver carcinoma and hepatitis B virus infection.

In the case of this clonotype: Mismatch with germline at one junction end may stem from a read error. This chain uses TRBV2 with TRBJ1-1; D uncertain. Per germline, CDR1 SNHLY and CDR2 FYNNEI. This CDR3 has 12 residues. Here the CDR3 reads CASSEGWTETFF. The CDR3 DNA sequence: TGTGCCAGCAGTGAAGGGTGGACTGAAACTTTCTTT.

The gene calls are TRBV11-2 and TRBJ2-3; D unresolved. From germline, CDR1 is SGHAT and CDR2 FQNNGV. This CDR3 has 14 amino acids. The V end was cut by 7 bases, the J end by 2 bases, with 13 bases between. DNA of the CDR3: TGTGCCAGCACCCGAGAATGGGTCACAGATACGCAGTATTTT. Protein product: CASTREWVTDTQYF.

This chain links TRBV6-5 with TRBJ2-3; D ambiguous. Germline V CDR1 and CDR2: MNHEY, SVGAGI. The CDR3 is 14 amino acids. Trimming shortened V by 7 bases and J by 0 bases, and 11 bases separated the two germline ends. CDR3 coding DNA: TGTGCCAGCAATGGAGCGTCGAGCACAGATACGCAGTATTTT. Translating it yields CASNGASSTDTQYF.

A note on this clonotype: The junction does not match germline at one end; this may be a read error. J is TRBJ2-1 and V is TRBV5-1, with 7 bases matching TRBD2. The CDR3 is made up of 12 amino acids. Looked up from germline, CDR1 is SGHRS and CDR2 is YFSETQ. The CDR3 region has the DNA TGCGCCAGCAGCTTGGGAACGGGAGGTTACTTATTC. It codes for CASSLGTGGYLF.

There are a few counts of this clonotype. J is TRBJ1-6 and V is TRBV5-5; 9 bases are a match to TRBD1. V was clipped by 0 bases and J by 10 bases; unmatched bases: 8. Germline-derived CDR1 and CDR2 are SGHKS and YYEKEE (reference sequence). This CDR3 is built from 16 residues. The CDR3 DNA is TGTGCCAGCAGCTTGGGGGACAGGGTGGTTCGGTCACCCCTCCACTTT. Amino acids: CASSLGDRVVRSPLHF.

As to this clonotype: The germline gene is not matched at one end of the junction; a read error may be the cause. The DNA for the CDR3 is TGCGGCGTATCTAGGGGCTACGAGCAATACTTC. Its translation: CGVSRGYEQYF. The chain recombines TRBV29-1 with TRBJ2-7; a weak D match, TRBD1 (5 bases). The length of the CDR3 is 11 residues. Germline V gene sequence: CDR1 SQVTM, CDR2 ANQGSEA.

V gene TRBV5-1 combines with J gene TRBJ2-7, with D tentatively TRBD1 (5 bases). This CDR3 comprises 15 residues. V gave up 3 bases and J gave up 4 bases, with 17 bases separating them. In germline, CDR1 is SGHRS, CDR2 YFSETQ. Here the CDR3 DNA reads TGCGCCAGCAGCTCCACGCCGTGGGGCGCTTACGAGCAGTACTTC. This encodes CASSSTPWGAYEQYF.

With respect to this clonotype: Since a much larger clone is just one base distant, this may be a read error. The chain recombines TRBV10-3 with TRBJ1-4; no clear D gene. The CDR3 spans 15 residues. The V gene lost 0 bases and the J gene lost 6 bases, with 11 bases spanning the gap. CDR1 ENHRY and CDR2 SYGVKD come from the germline V gene. The CDR3 is CAISESNRMYEKLFF. CDR3 bases: TGTGCCATCAGTGAGTCGAACAGAATGTATGAAAAACTGTTTTTT.

Notes on this clonotype: Just one base apart from a much larger clone, this may be a read error. The V and J genes are TRBV6-1 and TRBJ2-1; D not certain. The CDR3 spans 13 residues. In germline, CDR1 is MNHNS, CDR2 SASEGT. Trimming cost V 1 base and J 12 bases, with 13 bases left between them. The CDR3 nucleotides read TGTGCCAGCAGTGAAGAGGTTTTCATACGGCAGTTCTTC. Encoded protein: CASSEEVFIRQFF.

This clonotype was counted ten times or more. This rearrangement joins TRBV11-2 to TRBJ2-7; D is perhaps TRBD1 or TRBD2 (5 bases each). CDR1 SGHAT and CDR2 FQNNGV come from the germline V gene. The V end was cut by 1 base, the J end by 0 bases, with 10 bases between. CDR3 size: 15 residues. CDR3 loop: CASSLVQGRSYEQYF. Here the CDR3 DNA reads TGTGCCAGCAGCTTAGTTCAGGGACGCTCCTACGAGCAGTACTTC.

To note about this clonotype: One end of the junction is discordant with germline, which a read error may explain. V gene TRBV4-1 combines with J gene TRBJ2-1, with a tentative D call TRBD1 (5 bases). Germline CDR1 reads MGHRA; CDR2 reads YSYEKL. This CDR3 has 14 residues. DNA for the CDR3: TGCGCCAGTAGCCAGATGGACATGGCGAATGGGCAGTTCTTC. Translation: CASSQMDMANGQFF.

About this clonotype itself: A much larger clone differs by one base, so this may be a read error. The rearrangement links TRBV6-6 to TRBJ2-3; 8 nucleotides align to TRBD2. The CDR3 has 13 residues. Trimming took 6 bases from V and 6 from J; bases not matched to a gene: 5. CDR1 and CDR2 from the germline V gene are MNHNY and SVGAGI (reference sequence). CDR3 bases: TGTGCCAGCAGAACGGGGGGGCTGGATACGCAGTATTTT. Amino acids: CASRTGGLDTQYF.

Comments on this clonotype: With a much larger clone just one base away, this may be a read error. The rearrangement links TRBV6-2 or TRBV6-3 to TRBJ2-4; perhaps TRBD2 as D (6 bases). V gave up 5 bases and J gave up 3 bases, with 11 bases separating them. The germline gives CDR1 MNHEY, CDR2 SVGEGT. The CDR3 contains 14 residues. The CDR3 sequence is CASSNQGGKNIQYF. The CDR3 DNA sequence: TGTGCCAGCAGTAATCAGGGAGGCAAAAACATTCAGTACTTC.

CDR3: CATQRTGPSTDTQYF. The CDR3, as DNA: TGTGCCACCCAACGGACAGGGCCTAGCACAGATACGCAGTATTTT. This rearrangement joins TRBV10-3 to TRBJ2-3; 8 nucleotides match TRBD1. This CDR3 contains 15 residues. The germline CDR1 and CDR2 sequences are ENHRY and SYGVKD. J lost 0 bases, V lost 10 bases, and 9 bases had no gene match.

As concerns this clonotype: Compared with germline, one end of the junction differs, possibly owing to a read error. The V gene is TRBV6-5, the J gene TRBJ2-7; possible D gene TRBD2, 6 bases. The length of the CDR3 is 14 residues. Per germline, CDR1 MNHEY and CDR2 SVGAGI. The CDR3 region has the DNA TGTGCCAGCAGTTACTCGATGCCGGACTACGAGCATTACTTC. As protein: CASSYSMPDYEHYF.

As regards this clonotype: One base away lies a much larger clone, so this may be a sequencing read error. The genes are TRBV29-1 and TRBJ2-7; TRBD1 agrees at 7 bases. Germline CDR1 is SQVTM and CDR2 is ANQGSEA. The CDR3 covers 12 residues. The CDR3 DNA is TGCAGCGTTGGGAAGGGGGCCTACGGGCAGTACTTC. Translation: CSVGKGAYGQYF.

This chain connects TRBV6-1 to TRBJ2-3, with TRBD2 as a possible D gene (5 bases). Trimming took 7 bases from V and 0 from J, leaving 17 bases between them. The germline V gene encodes CDR1 MNHNS and CDR2 SASEGT. The CDR3 is 16 residues long. The CDR3 nucleotides are TGTGCCAGCATTGCCTCGGTAGCGACAAGCACAGATACGCAGTATTTT. Encoded protein: CASIASVATSTDTQYF.

J is TRBJ1-3 and V is TRBV5-1; D is undetermined. Germline V gene sequence: CDR1 SGHRS, CDR2 YFSETQ. CDR3 size: 14 residues. The V end lost 4 bases, the J end lost 0 bases, and 8 bases lay between the germline ends. This chain's CDR3 is CASSKIVSGNTIYF. The CDR3 bases are TGCGCCAGCAGCAAGATAGTCTCTGGAAACACCATATATTTT.

This clonotype has at least ten counts. The chain joins TRBV29-1 to TRBJ1-4, with 7 bases lining up with TRBD1. The CDR3 runs 11 residues. The germline CDR1 and CDR2 sequences are SQVTM and ANQGSEA. The V gene end was trimmed by 7 bases and the J gene end by 7 bases; junction bases not matched to a gene: 3. For the CDR3, the DNA is TGCAGCGCCTACAGGGGTGAAAAACTGTTTTTT. This sequence encodes CSAYRGEKLFF.

About this clonotype itself: It may be a read error: a sequence one base away is much more abundant. V and J are TRBV6-5 and TRBJ2-5; no clear D. Germline V lookup: CDR1 MNHEY, CDR2 SVGAGI. The length of the CDR3 is 15 residues. The CDR3 DNA reads TGTGCCAGCAGAAGAACTCATAGGTACCAAGAGACCCAGCACTTC. Protein: CASRRTHRYQETQHF.

About this clonotype itself: The junction does not match germline at one end; this may be a read error. The chain carries TRBV11-2 and TRBJ2-7, with 7 bases that match TRBD2. The CDR3 totals 16 residues. Looked up from germline, CDR1 is SGHAT and CDR2 is FQNNGV. CDR3 loop: CASSLVGGPLSYEHYF. In nucleotides, the CDR3 is TGTGCCAGCAGCTTAGTGGGAGGGCCCCTCTCCTACGAGCACTACTTC.

A remark on this clonotype: Given a much more abundant clone one base away, this may be a read error. The gene calls are TRBV14 and TRBJ2-7; D possibly uses TRBD1 or TRBD2 (5 bases each). Germline lookup yields CDR1 SGHDN and CDR2 FVKESK. CDR3 length: 16 residues. CDR3 protein: CTSSHRGGLSSYEQYF. In DNA, the CDR3 is TGTACCAGCAGCCATCGGGGCGGACTGAGCTCCTACGAGCAGTACTTC. The whole variable domain, remainder taken from reference TRBV14 and TRBJ2-7, is EAGVTQFPSHSVIEKGQTVTLRCDPISGHDNLYWYRRVMGKEIKFLLHFVKESKQDESGMPNNRFLAERTGGTYSTLKVQPAELEDSGVYFCTSSHRGGLSSYEQYFGPGTRLTVT.

This CDR3 is CASNPGQETQYF. CDR3 bases: TGTGCCAGTAACCCCGGACAAGAGACCCAGTACTTC. The chain links TRBV11-2 to TRBJ2-5; the D is unclear. Trimming cost V 9 bases and J 2 bases, with 10 bases left between them. The CDR3 has 12 amino acids. Germline-derived CDR1 and CDR2 are SGHAT and FQNNGV. Full variable domain (remainder filled in from reference TRBV11-2 and TRBJ2-5): EAGVAQSPRYKIIEKRQSVAFWCNPISGHATLYWYQQILGQGPKLLIQFQNNGVVDDSQLPKDRFSAERLKGVDSTLKIQPAKLEDSAVYLCASNPGQETQYFGPGTRLLVL.

A note on this clonotype: A read error may explain this, as a much larger clone is one base away. The gene calls are TRBV6-2 or TRBV6-3 and TRBJ1-1; TRBD1 is a possible D gene (5 bases). The CDR3 is 13 amino acids. The germline CDR1 and CDR2 sequences are MNHEY and SVGEGT. Written as DNA, the CDR3 is TGTGCCAGCAGTTCCAGGGAAATCACTAAAGCTTTCTTT. Translating gives CASSSREITKAFF.

On this clonotype itself: A much larger clone is a single base away; this may be a read error. The chain has TRBV28 and TRBJ1-1; TRBD1 matches at 7 bases. In germline, CDR1 is MDHEN, CDR2 SYDVKM. The CDR3 contains 15 residues. The CDR3 coding sequence is TGTGCCAGCGGTTTAGAGACAGGGAGCGGTACTGAAGCTTTCTTT. It specifies CASGLETGSGTEAFF.

The chain combines TRBV4-1 with TRBJ2-5; the D is unclear. Germline loops: CDR1 MGHRA, CDR2 YSYEKL. The CDR3 length is 16 residues. V dropped 2 bases and J dropped 1 base, with 14 bases sitting between them. The DNA of the CDR3 is TGCGCCAGCAGCCAACTTGCGCTCGGCGTCCAAGAGACCCAGTACTTC. It yields the protein CASSQLALGVQETQYF.

Details on this clonotype: This may be a read error, as it is one base from a much larger clone. This likely comes from a read error, as the CDR3 has no conserved phenylalanine or tryptophan at its end. This chain joins TRBV4-1 and TRBJ2-1; the match to TRBD2 covers 9 bases. J gave up 7 bases and V 3 bases, and 13 bases lay outside the gene matches. Germline CDR1 MGHRA, CDR2 YSYEKL. This CDR3 is built from 17 residues. The CDR3 reads CASSQARRGAGGNEQFS. As DNA, the CDR3 is TGCGCCAGCAGCCAGGCTAGACGGGGAGCGGGAGGTAATGAGCAGTTCTCC.

Notes on this clonotype: The junction shows a germline mismatch at one end, possibly a read error. V gene TRBV11-1 combines with J gene TRBJ2-1; weak D call: TRBD2 (6 bases). This CDR3 comprises 15 residues. Germline V CDR1 and CDR2: SGHAT, FQDESV (reference sequence). The CDR3 bases are TGTGCCAGCAGGGAGGGGTCAATCCTCTTCAATAAGCAGTTCTTC. Encoded protein: CASREGSILFNKQFF.